This T cell receptor beta chain was identified during a study of blood T cell repertoires in COVID-19. Across the whole study: COVID-19 samples from acute and convalescent phases originated in the United States, Italy and Spain.

Germline V gives CDR1 SGDLS, CDR2 YYNGEE. V gave up 2 bases and J gave up 1 base; unmatched junction bases: 3. CDR3 size: 17 residues. Some clones are missing from TCRdb's copy, which holds only in-frame ones; the method was immunoSEQ multiplex PCR. Found here are over 90,000 clones, around nine tenths of them singletons; the top ten hold roughly 2%. The sequence was collected from a man over 45 with active COVID-19. Source material: peripheral blood. The V and J genes are TRBV9 and TRBJ2-6, with 10 bases lining up with TRBD1. CDR3 in DNA: TGTGCCAGCAGCGTCGACAGGGGGCGATCTGGGGCCAACGTCCTGACTTTC. It translates to CASSVDRGRSGANVLTF.